This T cell receptor (beta chain) comes out of a study of cytomegalovirus exposure and HLA in healthy donors. About the research overall: According to later analysis, the same platform produced the 110 or so validation and 600 to 800 first-cohort repertoires.

In the case of this clone: Its antigen remains unidentified.

Germline CDR1 and CDR2: SNHLY and FYNNEI. The CDR3 has 11 amino acids. V gave up 7 bases and J gave up 4 bases, with 5 bases separating them. General study results and limits: Cytomegalovirus association was listed for 170 or so TCR beta chains. Per published reports, the classifier diagnosed cytomegalovirus status with high specificity and sensitivity.

TCRdb's copy holds only in-frame clones and misses some; the assay was immunoSEQ multiplex PCR. The table lists some 170,000 clones, less than 90% of them singletons, with approximately 2.1% in the top ten. The sequencing sample was made of PBMCs. The receptor was derived from a young woman in good health and CMV-seronegative. The V gene is TRBV2, the J gene TRBJ2-1; no clear D gene. The chain's CDR3 is CASTVYNEQFF. CDR3 sequence (DNA): TGTGCCAGCACGGTTTACAATGAGCAGTTCTTC.